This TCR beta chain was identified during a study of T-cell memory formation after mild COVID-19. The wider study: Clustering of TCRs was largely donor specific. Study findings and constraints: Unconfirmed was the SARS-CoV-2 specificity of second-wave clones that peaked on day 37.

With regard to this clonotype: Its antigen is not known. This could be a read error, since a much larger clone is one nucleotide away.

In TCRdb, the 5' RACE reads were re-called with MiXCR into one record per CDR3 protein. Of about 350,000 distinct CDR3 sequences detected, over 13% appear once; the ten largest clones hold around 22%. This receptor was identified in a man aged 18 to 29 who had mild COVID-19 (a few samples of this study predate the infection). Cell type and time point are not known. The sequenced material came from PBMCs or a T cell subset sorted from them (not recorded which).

The CDR3 here is CASSPDTSAKNIQYF. Here the CDR3 DNA reads TGTGCCAGCAGCCCTGACACCTCAGCCAAAAACATTCAGTACTTC. This chain uses TRBV6-2 or TRBV6-3 with TRBJ2-4; no reliable D call. The CDR3 has 15 amino acids. Germline CDR1 reads MNHEY; CDR2 reads SVGEGT. V lost 6 bases and J lost 0, with 12 bases in between.